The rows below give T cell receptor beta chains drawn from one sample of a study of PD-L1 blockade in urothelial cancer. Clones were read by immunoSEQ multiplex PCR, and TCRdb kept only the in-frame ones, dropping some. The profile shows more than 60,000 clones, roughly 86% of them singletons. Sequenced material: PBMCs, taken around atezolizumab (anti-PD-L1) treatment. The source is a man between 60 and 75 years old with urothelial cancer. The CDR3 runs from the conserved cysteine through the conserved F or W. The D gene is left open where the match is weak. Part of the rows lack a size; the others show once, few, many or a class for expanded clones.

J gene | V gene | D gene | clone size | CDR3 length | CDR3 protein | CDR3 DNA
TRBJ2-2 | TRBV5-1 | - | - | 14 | CASSFRGTTGELFF | TGCGCCAGCAGCTTCCGCGGGACGACCGGGGAGCTGTTTTTT
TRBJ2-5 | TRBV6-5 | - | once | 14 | CASIPRAAGETQYF | TGTGCCAGCATCCCTCGCGCGGCGGGCGAGACCCAGTACTTC
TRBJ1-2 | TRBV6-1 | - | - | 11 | CASSEVGRADF | TGTGCCAGCAGTGAAGTTGGCAGGGCGGACTTC
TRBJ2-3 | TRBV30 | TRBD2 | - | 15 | CAWTRAGGSTDTQYF | TGTGCCTGGACGAGGGCGGGGGGGAGCACAGATACGCAGTATTTT
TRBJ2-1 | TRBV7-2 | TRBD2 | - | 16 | CASSKTSGGRHNEQFF | TGTGCCAGCAGCAAAACTAGCGGGGGGCGTCACAATGAGCAGTTCTTC
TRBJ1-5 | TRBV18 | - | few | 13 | CASSLSENQPQHF | TGTGCCAGCTCACTTAGTGAAAATCAGCCCCAGCATTTT
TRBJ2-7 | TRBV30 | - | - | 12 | CAWRSRGYEQYF | TGTGCCTGGAGGTCCAGGGGATACGAGCAGTACTTC
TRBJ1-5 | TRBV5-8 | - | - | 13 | CASSLAFNQPQHF | TGTGCCAGCAGCTTGGCTTTCAATCAGCCCCAGCATTTT
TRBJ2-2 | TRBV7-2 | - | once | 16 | CASSLKHRENTGELFF | TGTGCCAGCAGCTTAAAACACAGGGAGAACACCGGGGAGCTGTTTTTT
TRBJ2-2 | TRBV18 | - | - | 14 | CASSAQLEPGELFF | TGTGCCAGCTCCGCTCAACTTGAGCCCGGGGAGCTGTTTTTT
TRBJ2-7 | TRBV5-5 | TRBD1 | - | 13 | CASSPTGSYEQYF | TGTGCCAGCAGCCCGACAGGGTCCTACGAGCAGTACTTC
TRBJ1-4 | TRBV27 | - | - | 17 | CASSSTGWMLTNEKLFF | TGTGCCAGCAGTTCAACAGGGTGGATGTTAACTAATGAAAAACTGTTTTTT
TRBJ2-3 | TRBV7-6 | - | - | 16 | CASSLAWGRVTDTQYF | TGTGCCAGCAGCTTAGCTTGGGGGCGCGTCACAGATACGCAGTATTTT
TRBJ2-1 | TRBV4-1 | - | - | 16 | CASSQELTGVGYEQFF | TGCGCCAGCAGCCAAGAATTGACAGGAGTAGGTTATGAGCAGTTCTTC
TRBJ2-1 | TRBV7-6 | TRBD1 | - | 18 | CASSSPGTGGPTYNEQFF | TGTGCCAGCAGCTCGCCGGGGACAGGGGGCCCCACCTACAATGAGCAGTTCTTC
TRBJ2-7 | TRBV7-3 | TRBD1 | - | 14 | CASSLGGQGYEQYF | TGTGCCAGCAGCTTAGGGGGACAGGGCTACGAGCAGTACTTC
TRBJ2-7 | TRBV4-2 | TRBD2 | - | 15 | CASSQVRGSEYEQYF | TGTGCCAGCAGCCAAGTCCGCGGGAGCGAGTACGAGCAGTACTTC
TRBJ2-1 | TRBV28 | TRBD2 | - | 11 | CLAGGYNEQFF | TGTTTGGCGGGAGGATACAATGAGCAGTTCTTC
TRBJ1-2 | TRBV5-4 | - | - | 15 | CASSLALPYGSGYTF | TGTGCCAGCAGCTTGGCCCTTCCGTACGGGTCTGGCTACACCTTC
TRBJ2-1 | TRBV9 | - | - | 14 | CASSGSGPYNEQFF | TGTGCCAGCAGCGGTAGCGGACCCTACAATGAGCAGTTCTTC
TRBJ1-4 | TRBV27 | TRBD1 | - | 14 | CASSPRQGREKLFF | TGTGCCAGCAGTCCCCGACAGGGAAGGGAAAAACTGTTTTTT
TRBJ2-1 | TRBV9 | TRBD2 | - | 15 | CASSPGLAGAHEQFF | TGTGCCAGCAGCCCAGGACTAGCGGGAGCTCATGAGCAGTTCTTC
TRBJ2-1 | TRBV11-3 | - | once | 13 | CASSLDLRREQFF | TGTGCCAGCAGCTTAGATCTTCGGCGGGAGCAGTTCTTC
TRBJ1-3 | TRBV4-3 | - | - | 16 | CASSQDRGTSGNTIYF | TGCGCCAGCAGCCAAGATCGGGGGACTAGTGGAAACACCATATATTTT
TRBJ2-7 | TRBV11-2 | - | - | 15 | CASSSPTELNYEQYF | TGTGCCAGCAGCTCCCCCACGGAGCTGAACTACGAGCAGTACTTC
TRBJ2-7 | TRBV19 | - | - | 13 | CASSIGSVYEQYF | TGTGCCAGTAGTATCGGGTCGGTTTACGAGCAGTACTTC
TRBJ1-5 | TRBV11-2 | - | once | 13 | CASSLNGGQPQHF | TGTGCCAGCAGCTTAAACGGGGGTCAGCCCCAGCATTTT
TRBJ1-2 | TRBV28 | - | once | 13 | CASSPGDYYGYTF | TGTGCCAGCAGTCCCGGGGACTACTATGGCTACACCTTC
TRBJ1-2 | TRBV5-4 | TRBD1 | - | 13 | CASSRTGAYGYTF | TGTGCCAGCAGCAGGACAGGGGCCTATGGCTACACCTTC